This T cell receptor beta chain was profiled in a study of T-cell memory formation after mild COVID-19. Trimming took 3 bases from V and 2 from J; bases not matched to a gene: 9. The CDR3 runs 17 residues. CDR1 is LGHNA and CDR2 is YNFKEQ in the germline V gene. This clonotype showed up just a few times. TCRdb called the 5' RACE reads again in MiXCR, with one record for every CDR3 protein. The sample lists 470,000 or so distinct CDR3 sequences, 15% to 20% occurring once. Sequenced: PBMCs or a T cell subset sorted from them (not recorded which). V is TRBV4-2 and J is TRBJ2-7, with 11 bases matching TRBD2. This receptor was obtained from an adult woman who had mild COVID-19 (a few samples of this study predate the infection). Cell type and time point are not known. CDR3 sequence reads: CASSHTLTTSGTYEQYF. The DNA for the CDR3 is TGTGCCAGCAGCCACACATTGACGACTAGCGGGACCTACGAGCAGTACTTC.